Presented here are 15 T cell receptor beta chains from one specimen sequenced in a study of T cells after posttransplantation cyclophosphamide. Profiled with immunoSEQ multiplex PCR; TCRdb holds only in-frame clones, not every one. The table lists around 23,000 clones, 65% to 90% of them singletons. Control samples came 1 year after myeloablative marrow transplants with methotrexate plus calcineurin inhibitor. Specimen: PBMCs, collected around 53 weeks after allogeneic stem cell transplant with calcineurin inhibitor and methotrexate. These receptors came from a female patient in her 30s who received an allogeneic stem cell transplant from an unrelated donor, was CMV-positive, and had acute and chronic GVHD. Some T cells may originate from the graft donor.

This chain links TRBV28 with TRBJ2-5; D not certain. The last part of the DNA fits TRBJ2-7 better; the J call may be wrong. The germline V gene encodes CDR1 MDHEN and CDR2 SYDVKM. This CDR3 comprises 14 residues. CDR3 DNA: TGTGCCAGCACCACCGCCCAGGCGGACTACGAGCAGTACTTC. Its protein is CASTTAQADYEQYF.

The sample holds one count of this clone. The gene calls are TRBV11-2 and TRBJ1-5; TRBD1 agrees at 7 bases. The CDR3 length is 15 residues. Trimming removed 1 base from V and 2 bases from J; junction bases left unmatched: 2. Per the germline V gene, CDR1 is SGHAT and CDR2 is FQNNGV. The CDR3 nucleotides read TGTGCCAGCAGCTTAGGCAGGGGGGGCAATCAGCCCCAGCATTTT. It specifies CASSLGRGGNQPQHF. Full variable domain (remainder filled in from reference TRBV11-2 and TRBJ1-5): EAGVAQSPRYKIIEKRQSVAFWCNPISGHATLYWYQQILGQGPKLLIQFQNNGVVDDSQLPKDRFSAERLKGVDSTLKIQPAKLEDSAVYLCASSLGRGGNQPQHFGDGTRLSIL.

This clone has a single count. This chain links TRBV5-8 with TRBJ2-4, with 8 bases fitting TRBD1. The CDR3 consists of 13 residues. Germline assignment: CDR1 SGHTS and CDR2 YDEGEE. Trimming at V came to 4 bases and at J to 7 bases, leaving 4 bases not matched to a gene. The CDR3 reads CASSDRGVNIQYF. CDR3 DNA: TGTGCCAGCAGCGACAGGGGAGTGAACATTCAGTACTTC.

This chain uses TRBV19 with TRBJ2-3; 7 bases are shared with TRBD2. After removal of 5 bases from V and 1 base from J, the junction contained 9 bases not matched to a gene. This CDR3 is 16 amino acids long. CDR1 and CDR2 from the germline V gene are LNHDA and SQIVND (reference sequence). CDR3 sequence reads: CASSPYPGGGTDTQYF. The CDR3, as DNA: TGTGCCAGTAGTCCTTACCCGGGGGGAGGCACAGATACGCAGTATTTT.

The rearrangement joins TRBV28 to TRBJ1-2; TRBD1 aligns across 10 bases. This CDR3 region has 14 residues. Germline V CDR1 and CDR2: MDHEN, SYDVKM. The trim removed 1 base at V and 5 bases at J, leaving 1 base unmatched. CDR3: CASSLLDRGYGYTF. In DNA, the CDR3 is TGTGCCAGCAGTTTATTGGACAGGGGGTATGGCTACACCTTC.

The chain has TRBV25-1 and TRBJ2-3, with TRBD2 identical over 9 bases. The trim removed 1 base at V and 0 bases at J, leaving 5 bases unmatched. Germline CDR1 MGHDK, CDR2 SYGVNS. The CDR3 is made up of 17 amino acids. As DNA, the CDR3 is TGTGCCAGCAGTGAATCCCTAGCGGGACTGAGCACAGATACGCAGTATTTT. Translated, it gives CASSESLAGLSTDTQYF.

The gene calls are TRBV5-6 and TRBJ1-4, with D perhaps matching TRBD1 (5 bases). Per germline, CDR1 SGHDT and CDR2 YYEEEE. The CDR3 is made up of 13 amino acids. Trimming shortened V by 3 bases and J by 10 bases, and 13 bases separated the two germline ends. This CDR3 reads CASSWGLGGKLFF. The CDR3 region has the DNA TGTGCCAGCAGCTGGGGCCTCGGGGGAAAACTGTTTTTT.

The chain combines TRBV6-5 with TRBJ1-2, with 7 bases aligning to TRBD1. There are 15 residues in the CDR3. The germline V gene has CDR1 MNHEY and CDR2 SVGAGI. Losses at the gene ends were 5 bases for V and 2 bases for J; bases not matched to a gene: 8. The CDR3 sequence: CASSKYRGENYGYTF. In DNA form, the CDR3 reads TGTGCCAGCAGTAAATACAGGGGCGAGAACTATGGCTACACCTTC.

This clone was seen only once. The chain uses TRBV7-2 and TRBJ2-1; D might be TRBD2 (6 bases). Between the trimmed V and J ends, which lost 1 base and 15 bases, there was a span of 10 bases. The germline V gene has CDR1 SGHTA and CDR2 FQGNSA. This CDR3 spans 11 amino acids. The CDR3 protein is CASSLVGGVFF. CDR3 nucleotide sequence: TGTGCCAGCAGCTTAGTGGGGGGTGTGTTCTTC.

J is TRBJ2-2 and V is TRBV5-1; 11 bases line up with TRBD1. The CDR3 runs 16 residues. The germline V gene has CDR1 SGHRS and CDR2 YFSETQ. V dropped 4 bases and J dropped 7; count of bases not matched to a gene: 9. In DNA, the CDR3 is TGCGCCAGCAGCAAAACTCCCGGGACAGGGGGCGGGGAGCTGTTTTTT. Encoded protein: CASSKTPGTGGGELFF.

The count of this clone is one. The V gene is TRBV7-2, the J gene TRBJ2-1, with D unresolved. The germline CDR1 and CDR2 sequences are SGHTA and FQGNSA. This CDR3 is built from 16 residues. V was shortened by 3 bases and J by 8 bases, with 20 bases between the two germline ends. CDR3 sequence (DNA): TGTGCCAGCAGCTTTGCGACCCTTCGTGAGGTCGATGAGCAGTTCTTC. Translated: CASSFATLREVDEQFF.

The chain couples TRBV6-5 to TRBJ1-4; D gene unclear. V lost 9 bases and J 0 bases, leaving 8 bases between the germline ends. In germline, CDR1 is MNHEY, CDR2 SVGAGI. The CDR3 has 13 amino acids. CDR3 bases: TGTGCCAGTAGCAGTGCAACTAATGAAAAACTGTTTTTT. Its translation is CASSSATNEKLFF.

The chain's CDR3 is CASSVRGNRDTQYF. The CDR3 DNA reads TGCGCCAGCAGTGTCAGGGGGAATCGAGATACGCAGTATTTT. This sequence joins TRBV10-2 and TRBJ2-3; 7 positions match TRBD1. V was pared by 4 bases and J by 5 bases, with 6 bases of the junction left unmatched. CDR3 length equals 14 residues. CDR1 WSHSY and CDR2 SAAADI come from the germline V gene.

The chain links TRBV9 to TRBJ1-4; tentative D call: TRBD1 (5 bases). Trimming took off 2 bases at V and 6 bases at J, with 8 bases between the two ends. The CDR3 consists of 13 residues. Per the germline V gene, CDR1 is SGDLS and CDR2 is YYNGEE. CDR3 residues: CASSVGTYEKLFF. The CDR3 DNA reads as TGTGCCAGCAGCGTCGGGACTTATGAAAAACTGTTTTTT.

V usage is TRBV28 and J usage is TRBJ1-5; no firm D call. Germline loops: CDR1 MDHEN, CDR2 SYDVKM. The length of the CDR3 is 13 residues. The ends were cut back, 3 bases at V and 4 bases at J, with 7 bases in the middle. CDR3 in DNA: TGTGCCAGCAGTTTCTCCACAAATCAGCCCCAGCATTTT. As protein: CASSFSTNQPQHF.